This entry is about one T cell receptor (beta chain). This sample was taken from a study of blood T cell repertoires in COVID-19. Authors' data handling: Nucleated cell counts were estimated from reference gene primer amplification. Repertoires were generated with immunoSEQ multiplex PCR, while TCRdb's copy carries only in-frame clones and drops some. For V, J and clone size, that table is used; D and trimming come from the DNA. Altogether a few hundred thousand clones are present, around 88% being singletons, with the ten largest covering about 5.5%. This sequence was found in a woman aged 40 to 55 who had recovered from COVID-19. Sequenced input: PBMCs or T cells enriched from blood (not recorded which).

The CDR3: CSASSGLMNTEAFF. Here the CDR3 DNA reads TGCAGTGCTAGTTCGGGACTGATGAACACTGAAGCTTTCTTT. V and J are TRBV20-1 and TRBJ1-1; D is perhaps TRBD1 (5 bases). Trimming removed 3 bases at V and 0 bases at J, with 11 bases between. This CDR3 is 14 amino acids long. The germline V gene has CDR1 DFQATT and CDR2 SNEGSKA (reference sequence).